This is a list of T cell receptor beta chains from one sample in a study of STAT5B mutations in CD4+ large granular lymphocyte leukemia. Profiled with immunoSEQ multiplex PCR; TCRdb holds only in-frame clones, not every one. The data contain roughly 34,000 clones, more than 65% of them singletons. The sample taken for sequencing was CD4+ T cells from blood buffy coats. Receptors originate from a human donor in good health. Each CDR3 is given without its conserved first and last residue.

v_call: TRBV19
j_call: TRBJ1-5
cdr3_aa: ASSRFSGPRSNQPQH

v_call: TRBV29-1
j_call: TRBJ2-3
cdr3_aa: SAVGSSTDTQY

v_call: TRBV7-2
j_call: TRBJ2-3
cdr3_aa: ASSPRRSTDTQY

v_call: TRBV4-1
j_call: TRBJ2-6
cdr3_aa: ASSQPYAGANVLT

v_call: TRBV19
j_call: TRBJ2-1
cdr3_aa: ASIDSGSGNEQF

v_call: TRBV5-4
j_call: TRBJ1-2
cdr3_aa: ASSLTGGGGYT

v_call: TRBV18
j_call: TRBJ2-7
cdr3_aa: ASSPFTGGSYEQY

v_call: TRBV5-4
j_call: TRBJ2-1
cdr3_aa: ASETGTSGGYNEF

v_call: TRBV4-1
j_call: TRBJ2-5
cdr3_aa: ASSPGTAKVETQY

v_call: TRBV19
j_call: TRBJ1-2
cdr3_aa: ASSPPGAAPRGYT

v_call: TRBV19
j_call: TRBJ2-7
cdr3_aa: ASSASGRGGSGEQY

v_call: TRBV18
j_call: TRBJ1-4
cdr3_aa: ASSRATNEKLF

v_call: TRBV10-3
j_call: TRBJ2-7
cdr3_aa: AIRGRGQNYEQY

v_call: TRBV6-6
j_call: TRBJ1-2
cdr3_aa: ASSHTGGVNYGYT

v_call: TRBV29-1
j_call: TRBJ1-5
cdr3_aa: SVATGPNQPQH

v_call: TRBV21-1
j_call: TRBJ1-6
cdr3_aa: ASSKEGGSPSNSPLH

v_call: TRBV7-2
j_call: TRBJ2-2
cdr3_aa: ASSRVPTGELF

v_call: TRBV25-1
j_call: TRBJ2-1
cdr3_aa: ASSDTSRPTVEQF

v_call: TRBV2
j_call: TRBJ2-1
cdr3_aa: ASSEYRTSLSNEQF

v_call: TRBV5-1
j_call: TRBJ2-7
cdr3_aa: ASSLETGTSGEQY

v_call: TRBV7-2
j_call: TRBJ2-1
cdr3_aa: ASSPPGASYNEQF

v_call: TRBV29-1
j_call: TRBJ2-1
cdr3_aa: SVDWGESYNEQF

v_call: TRBV5-5
j_call: TRBJ1-1
cdr3_aa: ASSRDSMNTEAF

v_call: TRBV9
j_call: TRBJ2-2
cdr3_aa: ASSAKRGTSGGPFAGELF

v_call: TRBV18
j_call: TRBJ2-7
cdr3_aa: ASSPLLAGASYEQY

v_call: TRBV18
j_call: TRBJ2-1
cdr3_aa: ASSPPQAALAGDYNEQF

v_call: TRBV4-1
j_call: TRBJ2-7
cdr3_aa: ASSQATGTVLYEQY

v_call: TRBV7-2
j_call: TRBJ2-7
cdr3_aa: ASSLNRGLRGDSYEQY

v_call: TRBV6-5
j_call: TRBJ2-3
cdr3_aa: ASGSYTDTQY